The 8 T cell receptor beta chains listed next were all sequenced from one sample in a study of cytotoxic CD8 clonotypes in ibrutinib-treated CLL. Here immunoSEQ multiplex PCR was the method, and the copy in TCRdb shows in-frame clones only, minus some. The sample lists under 300,000 clones; around three quarters were seen once. Sequenced material: PBMCs, taken after 24 months of ibrutinib treatment. These receptors were collected from a human donor with chronic lymphocytic leukemia.

In its sample, this clone was seen a few times. The rearrangement uses TRBV28 and TRBJ2-1; 15 nucleotides line up with TRBD2. The J segment lost 9 bases and the V segment lost 2 bases, leaving 8 bases of the junction unmatched. The CDR3 runs to 17 residues. Germline CDR1 MDHEN, CDR2 SYDVKM. Here the CDR3 DNA reads TGTGCCAGCAGTTTAGGCCCCGGGACTAGCGGGAGGCGTGAGCAGTTCTTC. Residues: CASSLGPGTSGRREQFF.

This clone appeared a few times. The V and J genes are TRBV5-1 and TRBJ1-5; a possible D gene is TRBD1 (5 bases). This CDR3 is built from 14 residues. Germline CDR1 SGHRS, CDR2 YFSETQ. Trimming took off 0 bases at V and 7 bases at J, with 11 bases between the two ends. In DNA, the CDR3 is TGCGCCAGCAGCTTGGCCGGGGGAGGGCAGCCCCAGCATTTT. As protein: CASSLAGGGQPQHF.

The chain employs TRBV7-2 and TRBJ2-5; 9 positions match TRBD2. V was pared by 3 bases and J by 2 bases, with 13 bases of the junction left unmatched. Germline CDR1 reads SGHTA; CDR2 reads FQGNSA. The CDR3 has 18 residues. This CDR3 is CASSLTHVSGSQQETQYF. The CDR3 nucleotides read TGTGCCAGCAGCTTGACACACGTTAGCGGGAGTCAACAAGAGACCCAGTACTTC.

In its sample, this clone was seen once. The rearrangement uses TRBV11-2 and TRBJ2-7; the D gene is possibly TRBD1 (5 bases). Germline lookup yields CDR1 SGHAT and CDR2 FQNNGV. Trimming removed 5 bases from V and 0 bases from J, with 20 bases in between. The CDR3 is 17 residues long. The DNA of the CDR3 is TGTGCCAGCAGCGCGATCCAGGGTTTACAGTACTCCTACGAGCAGTACTTC. This gives the protein CASSAIQGLQYSYEQYF.

This clone was seen a few times. The chain uses TRBV25-1 and TRBJ2-2; D not resolved. Trimming removed 1 base from V and 7 bases from J, with 10 bases in between. CDR1 and CDR2 (germline): MGHDK, SYGVNS. The CDR3 is 14 amino acids. Here the CDR3 DNA reads TGTGCCAGCAGTGAATCTAAAAGAGGCGGGGAGCTGTTTTTT. This gives the protein CASSESKRGGELFF.

V and J are TRBV28 and TRBJ1-4; D is ambiguous. CDR3 length equals 16 residues. Germline V gives CDR1 MDHEN, CDR2 SYDVKM. Trimming cost V 2 bases and J 4 bases, with 14 bases left between them. CDR3 loop: CASSLGSTWGNEKLFF. CDR3 nucleotides: TGTGCCAGCAGTTTAGGGTCCACCTGGGGTAATGAAAAACTGTTTTTT.

The rearrangement links TRBV28 to TRBJ2-7; possibly TRBD1 for D (5 bases). Germline V gene sequence: CDR1 MDHEN, CDR2 SYDVKM. The length of the CDR3 is 14 residues. Trimming removed 6 bases at V and 0 bases at J, with 12 bases between. The CDR3 loop reads CASSSTASSYEQYF. CDR3 nucleotide sequence: TGTGCCAGCAGCTCGACAGCTAGCTCCTACGAGCAGTACTTC. Full variable domain (rest looked up from reference TRBV28 and TRBJ2-7): DVKVTQSSRYLVKRTGEKVFLECVQDMDHENMFWYRQDPGLGLRLIYFSYDVKMKEKGDIPEGYSVSREKKERFSLILESASTNQTSMYLCASSSTASSYEQYFGPGTRLTVT.

The chain carries TRBV21-1 and TRBJ1-3; the D call of TRBD1 is as the table states it, not checked on the DNA. TRBV21-1 is a pseudogene segment. This CDR3 spans 19 amino acids. CDR3 sequence (DNA): TGTGCCAGCAGCACCGGACAGGGGGGCTCTGCGCCCGATGGAAACACCATATATTTT. This gives the protein CASSTGQGGSAPDGNTIYF.